This paragraph covers one TCR beta chain sequence. Antigen: not known. These data originate in a study of shared clonotypes between healthy human individuals. Whole-study results and caveats: Non-shared clonotypes showed lower generation probabilities than clonotypes common to all four donors.

CD4+ cell separation produced CD45RA+ naive and CD45RA-negative memory subsets. Sequenced by immunoSEQ multiplex PCR; TCRdb stores in-frame clones only, minus some. The sample records over a million clones, roughly 96% being singletons. Germline V gene sequence: CDR1 SGDLS, CDR2 YYNGEE. CDR3 size: 15 residues. V shed 2 bases and J 7 bases; nucleotides not matched to a gene: 3. The TCR was taken from a man aged 25 to 40 in good health. The chain combines TRBV9 with TRBJ2-2; 12 bases agree with TRBD2. Source material: naive CD4+ T cells sorted from blood. The subset denotes: CD45RA+ positively selected. Here the CDR3 reads CASSVGLAGIGELFF. As DNA, the CDR3 is TGTGCCAGCAGCGTCGGACTAGCGGGGATCGGGGAGCTGTTTTTT.